Listed below are T cell receptor beta chains from one sample, sequenced in a study. Each CDR3 protein gets one entry after TCRdb re-called the 5' RACE reads with MiXCR. The table records under 45,000 distinct CDR3 sequences, around 28% of them present only once. Specimen: tumor-infiltrating memory CD4+ T cells sorted from the breast tumor. These receptors were obtained from a female donor with breast cancer. Each CDR3 is given with its conserved first and last residue. The order of the fields is J gene, V gene, D gene, clone size, CDR3 DNA, CDR3 protein. A D gene is named only where the DNA matches it firmly. Expanded clones get a size class; other rows say once, few or many, or leave the size out.

TRBJ2-5 | TRBV20-1 | TRBD2 | few | TGCAGTGCTACCGGACTAGCGAGAGAGACCCAGTACTTC | CSATGLARETQYF
TRBJ2-2 | TRBV7-2 | TRBD2 | NA | TGTGCCAGCAGCTTAAATCTAGCGGGAGGGTCCCACACCGGGGAGCTGTTTTTT | CASSLNLAGGSHTGELFF
TRBJ2-5 | TRBV15 | NA | NA | TGTGCCACCAGCAGAGATTGGGAGACCCAGTACTTC | CATSRDWETQYF
TRBJ1-1 | TRBV5-6 | NA | NA | TGTGCCAGCAGCTCTGACCAGGCCTACACTGAAGCTTTCTTT | CASSSDQAYTEAFF
TRBJ2-5 | TRBV5-4 | TRBD1 | NA | TGTGCCAGCAGCTCCCCGGCTGACAGGGAAGAGACCCAGTACTTC | CASSSPADREETQYF
TRBJ1-1 | TRBV28 | NA | many | TGTGCCAGCACAACCACAGGGAGGAACACTGAAGCTTTCTTT | CASTTTGRNTEAFF
TRBJ2-7 | TRBV27 | NA | many | TGTGCCAGCAGTCCCCTAGAGGTCCTCGGCCACGAGCAGTACTTC | CASSPLEVLGHEQYF
TRBJ1-2 | TRBV20-1 | NA | many | TGCAGTGCTAGAGATCACGGGACGGATGGCTACACCTTC | CSARDHGTDGYTF
TRBJ2-5 | TRBV7-2 | TRBD2 | once | TGTGCCAGCAGCTTAAGGCGAGCGGGGGGGGTCGAGACCCAGTACTTC | CASSLRRAGGVETQYF
TRBJ2-1 | TRBV20-1 | TRBD1 | few | TGCAGTGCTAGACTCCGGGACAGGGGGTACAATGAGCAGTTCTTC | CSARLRDRGYNEQFF
TRBJ2-3 | TRBV25-1 | NA | NA | TGTGCCAGCAGTTTCGCGGGTGATACGCAGTATTTT | CASSFAGDTQYF
TRBJ2-1 | TRBV10-3 | TRBD2 | medium-sized | TGTGCCATCAGTGAGCGACTAGCGGGGGGGAATGAGCAGTTCTTC | CAISERLAGGNEQFF
TRBJ2-2 | TRBV7-6 | NA | few | TGTGCCAGCAGCCCGCCCGGACAGAGAAACACCGGGGAGCTGTTTTTT | CASSPPGQRNTGELFF
TRBJ2-3 | TRBV6-5 | NA | NA | TGTGCCAGCAGTTATTTGGCAAGCACAGATACGCAGTATTTT | CASSYLASTDTQYF
TRBJ2-7 | TRBV2 | NA | NA | TGTGCCAGCAGTGACGGGCCCACCCCGTTCTACGAGCAGTACTTC | CASSDGPTPFYEQYF
TRBJ2-3 | TRBV5-1 | TRBD1 | NA | TGCGCCAGCAGCTTGGCGGTTGACAGGGGGGATACGCAGTATTTT | CASSLAVDRGDTQYF
TRBJ2-7 | TRBV4-3 | NA | many | TGCGCCAGCAGCCAAGATCCCAGCGCCTCCTACGAGCAGTACTTC | CASSQDPSASYEQYF
TRBJ2-3 | TRBV27 | NA | NA | TGTGCCAGCAGTTTGAGGACAGCTCTTGCAGATACGCAGTATTTT | CASSLRTALADTQYF
TRBJ1-2 | TRBV29-1 | NA | NA | TGCAGCGTTGTAGAACCTGCTAACTATGGCTACACCTTC | CSVVEPANYGYTF
TRBJ2-6 | TRBV9 | NA | many | TGTGCCAGCAGCGTAGCTTACAGATCCTCTGGGGCCAACGTCCTGACTTTC | CASSVAYRSSGANVLTF
TRBJ2-2 | TRBV7-2 | NA | NA | TGTGCCAGCAGCTTAGACTCCTCCAGGCCGTTCACCGGGGAGCTGTTTTTT | CASSLDSSRPFTGELFF
TRBJ2-2 | TRBV9 | TRBD2 | NA | TGTGCCAGCAGCATCGTAGCGGGGGGGCCCGGGGAGCTGTTTTTT | CASSIVAGGPGELFF
TRBJ2-1 | TRBV10-3 | NA | few | TGTGCCTCTGTCCTGGACGCGACCTACAATGAGCAGTTCTTC | CASVLDATYNEQFF
TRBJ1-6 | TRBV4-2 | NA | many | TGTGCCAGCAGCCAAGATGGTCGGAATGGTTCACCCCTCCACTTT | CASSQDGRNGSPLHF
TRBJ2-1 | TRBV5-1 | TRBD2 | NA | TGCGCCAGCAGCTCGGACAGACTAGCGGGGGGGTTATACAATGAGCAGTTCTTC | CASSSDRLAGGLYNEQFF
TRBJ2-7 | TRBV2 | NA | few | TGTGCCAGCATGGCGAGCTCCTACGAGCAGTACTTC | CASMASSYEQYF
TRBJ1-1 | TRBV9 | NA | few | TGTGCCAGCAGCCCCCTCAGCGGGGGTGAAAGGACTGAAGCTTTCTTT | CASSPLSGGERTEAFF
TRBJ2-4 | TRBV5-1 | NA | NA | TGCGCCAGCAGCTTGGACAGACTAGCCAAAAACATTCAGTACTTC | CASSLDRLAKNIQYF
TRBJ2-1 | TRBV21-1 | NA | NA | TGTGCCAGCAGCAAAGCGCCCAGGGGTGGCTCCTACAATGAGCAGTTCTTC | CASSKAPRGGSYNEQFF
TRBJ2-7 | TRBV5-1 | NA | NA | TGCGCCAGCAGGCCAGGGGGGGTGGGCGAGCAGTACTTC | CASRPGGVGEQYF
TRBJ2-2 | TRBV5-1 | TRBD1 | many | TGCGCCAGCAGCCGCGACGGACAGGGTGGCACCGGGGAGCTGTTTTTT | CASSRDGQGGTGELFF
TRBJ2-1 | TRBV20-1 | TRBD2 | few | TGCAGTGCTAGAGGGGACTACCAGGCCTACAATGAGCAGTTCTTC | CSARGDYQAYNEQFF
TRBJ1-4 | TRBV27 | NA | NA | TGTGCCAGCAGTTTTGGGTTTGCAACTAATGAAAAACTGTTTTTT | CASSFGFATNEKLFF
TRBJ1-5 | TRBV27 | NA | few | TGTGCCAGCAGACCTACCCTTAGACAGTATAGCAATCAGCCCCAGCATTTT | CASRPTLRQYSNQPQHF
TRBJ2-7 | TRBV4-2 | TRBD1 | NA | TGTGCCAGCAGCCACCGCGACAGGGCCAACGAGCAGTACTTC | CASSHRDRANEQYF
TRBJ2-1 | TRBV6-5 | TRBD2 | many | TGTGCCAGCAGTTACTCTACTAGCGGCTCGGGGCAGTTCTTC | CASSYSTSGSGQFF
TRBJ2-2 | TRBV12-3/TRBV12-4 | NA | many | TGTGCCAGCAGTCCGAACACCGGGGAGCTGTTTTTT | CASSPNTGELFF
TRBJ1-2 | TRBV6-2/TRBV6-3 | NA | NA | TGTGCCAGCAGCCCAGGGGAAGAGGGCTACACCTTC | CASSPGEEGYTF
TRBJ2-1 | TRBV24-1 | TRBD2 | few | TGTGCCACCAGTGTTAGGGCAGGACTTCGTGGAACGGGAGGGTACAATGAGCAGTTCTTC | CATSVRAGLRGTGGYNEQFF
TRBJ2-7 | TRBV4-3 | TRBD1 | many | TGCGCCAGCAGCCAAGCCTATACCGGGACAGGGGAACGCTACGAGCAGTACTTC | CASSQAYTGTGERYEQYF
TRBJ2-2 | TRBV7-7 | NA | many | TGTGCCAGCAGCTTAGGGACCACGAACACCGGGGAGCTGTTTTTT | CASSLGTTNTGELFF
TRBJ2-7 | TRBV20-1 | TRBD2 | many | TGCAGTGCTCTTAGCGGGGTCCACGAGCAGTACTTC | CSALSGVHEQYF
TRBJ1-2 | TRBV20-1 | NA | NA | TGCAGTGCTAGAGCTGGGGTTGGCTACACCTTC | CSARAGVGYTF
TRBJ2-2 | TRBV7-2 | TRBD2 | few | TGTGCCAGCAGCCGCGGTGGCGGGGGGAACACCGGGGAGCTGTTTTTT | CASSRGGGGNTGELFF
TRBJ1-1 | TRBV28 | NA | NA | TGTGCCAGCAGATCTCGCGGGCCTGAAGCTTTCTTT | CASRSRGPEAFF
TRBJ1-6 | TRBV20-1 | NA | NA | TGCAGTGCTAGAGACGGCCTGATTCAGGGTACTGTAGCCCCCCTCCACTTT | CSARDGLIQGTVAPLHF
TRBJ2-2 | TRBV25-1 | TRBD1 | NA | TGTGCCAGCACCCCCAACAGGGGGACCGGGGAGCTGTTTTTT | CASTPNRGTGELFF
TRBJ2-7 | TRBV5-1 | NA | few | NA | CASSFGSGGPAKDTAF
TRBJ2-7 | TRBV28 | NA | NA | TGTGCCAGCAGTCTATGGGGCCAGGGGGAGGGCTCCTACGAGCAGTACTTC | CASSLWGQGEGSYEQYF
TRBJ2-3 | TRBV6-1 | NA | NA | TGTGCCAGCAGTGAATGGGCGGGAACGTCAGATACGCAGTATTTT | CASSEWAGTSDTQYF
TRBJ2-1 | TRBV6-2/TRBV6-3 | NA | few | TGTGCCAGCAGTTATTCTGAGTCGGGATACTCCTACAATGAGCAGTTCTTC | CASSYSESGYSYNEQFF
TRBJ2-1 | TRBV10-2 | NA | NA | TGCGCCAGCAGTGAGTCGGGGCCCCTGGCCCAGTTCTTC | CASSESGPLAQFF
TRBJ2-7 | TRBV4-1 | TRBD2 | NA | TGCGCCAGCAGCCAGCGCTTGGCGGGGGATCTCTACGAGCAGTACTTC | CASSQRLAGDLYEQYF
TRBJ2-2 | TRBV7-2 | TRBD1 | few | TGTGCCAGCAGCATAAGTATCGACAGGGGGAGCCTATCGAACACCGGGGAGCTGTTTTTT | CASSISIDRGSLSNTGELFF
TRBJ1-1 | TRBV5-1 | NA | NA | TGCGCCAGCAGCTTGGGCCGGGGGGGAATGAACACTGAAGCTTTCTTT | CASSLGRGGMNTEAFF
TRBJ2-3 | TRBV5-1 | TRBD2 | NA | TGCGCCAGCGGCTTGTCTAGCGGGAGCTCAGATACGCAGTATTTT | CASGLSSGSSDTQYF
TRBJ2-3 | TRBV4-2 | TRBD2 | few | TGTGCCAGCAGCCAAGATGAGTACGGGGGGGCGCGTTGGAACACAGATACGCAGTATTTT | CASSQDEYGGARWNTDTQYF
TRBJ2-7 | TRBV4-1 | TRBD1 | NA | TGCGCCAGCAGGAGGGCCCCGACAGGGCCGCCTTTGGAGGAGCAGTACTTC | CASRRAPTGPPLEEQYF
TRBJ1-6 | TRBV27 | TRBD1 | NA | TGTGCCAGCAGTTCAATCACCTCCCGGGGACAGGGGCACTCCTATAATTCACCCCTCCACTTT | CASSSITSRGQGHSYNSPLHF